The rows below give T cell receptor beta chains drawn from one sample of a study of Ad26.COV2.S vaccination and SARS-CoV-2 variants. Measured with immunoSEQ multiplex PCR; TCRdb has only the in-frame clones, and not every one. The sample yields approximately 300,000 clones, about 85% seen once. The material sequenced was peripheral blood, taken in a trial of Ad26.COV2.S vaccine versus placebo. These receptors were obtained from a person between 18 and 65 years old who received the Ad26.COV2.S COVID-19 vaccine or a placebo. Both conserved end residues are part of each CDR3. Each record gives: V gene, clone size, CDR3 length, J gene, D gene, CDR3 protein, CDR3 DNA. The D gene is left open where the match is weak. Only part of the rows carry a size: once, few, many, or a class if the clone is expanded.

v_gene: TRBV18
abundance: -
len: 15
j_gene: TRBJ1-1
d_gene: -
CDR3aa: CASSPGVPLNTEAFF
CDR3nt: TGTGCCAGCTCACCGGGAGTACCATTGAACACTGAAGCTTTCTTT

v_gene: TRBV5-1
abundance: -
len: 14
j_gene: TRBJ2-1
d_gene: TRBD1
CDR3aa: CASSSDRVYNEQFF
CDR3nt: TGCGCCAGCAGCAGTGACAGGGTCTACAATGAGCAGTTCTTC

v_gene: TRBV5-4
abundance: -
len: 16
j_gene: TRBJ2-1
d_gene: TRBD2
CDR3aa: CASTHSPGGTQGGQFF
CDR3nt: TGTGCCAGCACCCACTCACCCGGGGGGACTCAAGGAGGGCAGTTCTTC

v_gene: TRBV5-1
abundance: once
len: 14
j_gene: TRBJ2-5
d_gene: TRBD1
CDR3aa: CASRPSTGGETQYF
CDR3nt: TGCGCCAGCAGGCCTTCGACAGGGGGGGAGACCCAGTACTTC

v_gene: TRBV27
abundance: -
len: 13
j_gene: TRBJ2-2
d_gene: -
CDR3aa: CASSWGRTGELFF
CDR3nt: TGTGCCAGCTCCTGGGGGCGCACCGGGGAGCTGTTTTTT

v_gene: TRBV11-1
abundance: -
len: 14
j_gene: TRBJ2-7
d_gene: -
CDR3aa: CASSQEGGSHEQYF
CDR3nt: TGTGCCAGCAGCCAAGAAGGAGGGAGCCACGAGCAGTACTTC

v_gene: TRBV27
abundance: -
len: 17
j_gene: TRBJ2-6
d_gene: TRBD1
CDR3aa: CASSPRDRGSGANVLTF
CDR3nt: TGTGCCAGCAGTCCCCGGGACAGGGGTTCTGGGGCCAACGTCCTGACTTTC

v_gene: TRBV6-5
abundance: -
len: 16
j_gene: TRBJ2-2
d_gene: -
CDR3aa: CASSYSGLANTGELFF
CDR3nt: TGTGCCAGCAGTTACTCGGGGCTGGCGAACACCGGGGAGCTGTTTTTT

v_gene: TRBV4-2
abundance: -
len: 17
j_gene: TRBJ2-7
d_gene: -
CDR3aa: CASSQVIGIGGAYEQYF
CDR3nt: TGTGCCAGCAGCCAAGTGATAGGGATCGGGGGTGCCTACGAGCAGTACTTC

v_gene: TRBV28
abundance: -
len: 12
j_gene: TRBJ1-1
d_gene: -
CDR3aa: CASSDSRARAFF
CDR3nt: TGTGCCAGCAGCGACAGCAGGGCGAGAGCTTTCTTT

v_gene: TRBV6-5
abundance: -
len: 16
j_gene: TRBJ2-7
d_gene: TRBD1
CDR3aa: CASSYSGQSSVAEQYF
CDR3nt: TGTGCCAGCAGTTACTCGGGACAGTCCTCGGTAGCCGAGCAGTACTTC

v_gene: TRBV6-5
abundance: -
len: 15
j_gene: TRBJ2-1
d_gene: -
CDR3aa: CASRNREPGVNEQFF
CDR3nt: TGTGCCAGCCGTAACCGGGAGCCGGGGGTCAATGAGCAGTTCTTC

v_gene: TRBV5-6
abundance: -
len: 16
j_gene: TRBJ2-5
d_gene: -
CDR3aa: CASSLRDFPFQETQYF
CDR3nt: TGTGCCAGCAGTCTCCGGGACTTCCCTTTTCAAGAGACCCAGTACTTC

v_gene: TRBV28
abundance: -
len: 15
j_gene: TRBJ2-7
d_gene: TRBD1
CDR3aa: CASSYPGTGGYEQYF
CDR3nt: TGTGCCAGCAGTTACCCAGGGACAGGGGGCTACGAGCAGTACTTC

v_gene: TRBV15
abundance: -
len: 15
j_gene: TRBJ2-3
d_gene: -
CDR3aa: CATAPARARADTQYF
CDR3nt: TGTGCCACAGCCCCCGCGAGGGCGCGGGCAGATACGCAGTATTTT

v_gene: TRBV6-2/TRBV6-3
abundance: once
len: 17
j_gene: TRBJ1-5
d_gene: -
CDR3aa: CASSYSVGRRHNQPQHF
CDR3nt: TGTGCCAGCAGTTACTCGGTAGGCCGCAGACACAATCAGCCCCAGCATTTT

v_gene: TRBV7-9
abundance: once
len: 18
j_gene: TRBJ1-4
d_gene: -
CDR3aa: CASSSDRGAQSNGEKLFF
CDR3nt: TGTGCCAGCAGCTCCGACCGGGGGGCGCAGAGTAATGGCGAAAAACTGTTTTTT

v_gene: TRBV4-1
abundance: -
len: 16
j_gene: TRBJ1-3
d_gene: -
CDR3aa: CASSPRGTGSGNTIYF
CDR3nt: TGCGCCAGCAGCCCCCGGGGAACAGGCTCTGGAAACACCATATATTTT

v_gene: TRBV5-8
abundance: -
len: 15
j_gene: TRBJ1-6
d_gene: -
CDR3aa: CASSPREIYNSPLHF
CDR3nt: TGTGCCAGCAGCCCCCGGGAGATCTATAATTCACCCCTCCACTTT

v_gene: TRBV7-2
abundance: -
len: 18
j_gene: TRBJ2-5
d_gene: -
CDR3aa: CASSLLQGGTPTVETQYF
CDR3nt: TGTGCCAGCAGCTTACTCCAGGGTGGGACTCCTACGGTGGAGACCCAGTACTTC

v_gene: TRBV6-4
abundance: -
len: 11
j_gene: TRBJ2-7
d_gene: -
CDR3aa: CASLHRDGLFF
CDR3nt: TGTGCCAGCCTCCACAGGGACGGACTATTCTTC

v_gene: TRBV25-1
abundance: -
len: 15
j_gene: TRBJ2-1
d_gene: TRBD1
CDR3aa: CASSALGQGTSEQFF
CDR3nt: TGTGCCAGCAGTGCCTTAGGACAGGGGACCTCTGAGCAGTTCTTC

v_gene: TRBV19
abundance: -
len: 11
j_gene: TRBJ2-1
d_gene: -
CDR3aa: CASGPAAEQFF
CDR3nt: TGTGCCAGTGGTCCCGCGGCTGAGCAGTTCTTC

v_gene: TRBV5-1
abundance: -
len: 15
j_gene: TRBJ1-1
d_gene: -
CDR3aa: CASSFNDPPYTEAFF
CDR3nt: TGCGCCAGCAGCTTTAATGATCCACCTTACACTGAAGCTTTCTTT

v_gene: TRBV2
abundance: once
len: 13
j_gene: TRBJ1-6
d_gene: TRBD1
CDR3aa: CASRGQGDSPLHF
CDR3nt: TGTGCCAGCAGGGGACAGGGGGATTCACCCCTCCACTTT

v_gene: TRBV2
abundance: -
len: 14
j_gene: TRBJ2-1
d_gene: -
CDR3aa: CASSDGAEPNEQFF
CDR3nt: TGTGCCAGCAGTGACGGCGCGGAACCCAATGAGCAGTTCTTC

v_gene: TRBV6-5
abundance: -
len: 15
j_gene: TRBJ2-2
d_gene: -
CDR3aa: CASTRRGSNTGELFF
CDR3nt: TGTGCCAGCACCCGCCGGGGGTCGAACACCGGGGAGCTGTTTTTT

v_gene: TRBV2
abundance: -
len: 12
j_gene: TRBJ2-7
d_gene: -
CDR3aa: CASSEDRYEQYF
CDR3nt: TGTGCCAGCAGTGAGGATCGATACGAGCAGTACTTC

v_gene: TRBV4-2
abundance: few
len: 16
j_gene: TRBJ1-6
d_gene: TRBD1
CDR3aa: CASSQVGGTGDSPLHF
CDR3nt: TGTGCCAGCAGCCAGGTGGGCGGGACAGGTGATTCACCCCTCCACTTT

v_gene: TRBV7-3
abundance: -
len: 15
j_gene: TRBJ2-7
d_gene: TRBD1
CDR3aa: CASSLVWTGGAEQYF
CDR3nt: TGTGCCAGCAGCTTAGTGTGGACAGGGGGTGCCGAGCAGTACTTC

v_gene: TRBV7-2
abundance: once
len: 15
j_gene: TRBJ1-1
d_gene: TRBD1
CDR3aa: CASSPRTGSNTEAFF
CDR3nt: TGTGCCAGCAGCCCCCGGACAGGTTCGAACACTGAAGCTTTCTTT

v_gene: TRBV28
abundance: -
len: 13
j_gene: TRBJ2-5
d_gene: -
CDR3aa: CASSRSWGETQYF
CDR3nt: TGTGCCAGCAGCCGATCGTGGGGAGAGACCCAGTACTTC

v_gene: TRBV6-5
abundance: once
len: 15
j_gene: TRBJ1-6
d_gene: TRBD1
CDR3aa: CASSRGQGGNSPLHF
CDR3nt: TGTGCCAGCAGTCGTGGACAGGGAGGTAATTCACCCCTCCACTTT

v_gene: TRBV5-6
abundance: -
len: 14
j_gene: TRBJ2-7
d_gene: -
CDR3aa: CASSLASAAYEQYF
CDR3nt: TGTGCCAGCAGCTTGGCTTCGGCAGCCTACGAGCAGTACTTC

v_gene: TRBV21-1
abundance: -
len: 16
j_gene: TRBJ2-5
d_gene: -
CDR3aa: CASSKDKDVRQETQYF
CDR3nt: TGTGCCAGCAGCAAAGATAAGGACGTCCGCCAAGAGACCCAGTACTTC

v_gene: TRBV3-1/TRBV3-2
abundance: -
len: 19
j_gene: TRBJ2-3
d_gene: -
CDR3aa: CASSQLTPGLLFGADTQYF
CDR3nt: TGTGCCAGCAGCCAACTGACACCTGGGCTGTTGTTCGGGGCAGATACGCAGTATTTT

v_gene: TRBV5-1
abundance: once
len: 14
j_gene: TRBJ2-7
d_gene: TRBD1
CDR3aa: CASSSGQGSYEQYF
CDR3nt: TGCGCCAGCAGCTCGGGACAGGGCTCCTACGAGCAGTACTTC

v_gene: TRBV19
abundance: -
len: 11
j_gene: TRBJ1-4
d_gene: -
CDR3aa: CASSRMWKLFF
CDR3nt: TGTGCCAGTAGTAGGATGTGGAAACTGTTTTTT

v_gene: TRBV27
abundance: -
len: 19
j_gene: TRBJ2-7
d_gene: -
CDR3aa: CASRYGAWTDPRSKYEQYF
CDR3nt: TGTGCCAGCAGGTATGGGGCATGGACAGACCCTCGCTCCAAGTACGAGCAGTACTTC

v_gene: TRBV2
abundance: -
len: 11
j_gene: TRBJ2-1
d_gene: -
CDR3aa: CASSLYNEQFF
CDR3nt: TGTGCCAGCAGTCTTTACAATGAGCAGTTCTTC